This is a list of T cell receptor beta chains from one sample in a study of T cells in tumors after PD-1 blockade. Repertoires were generated with immunoSEQ multiplex PCR, while TCRdb's copy carries only in-frame clones and drops some. The sample lists 60,000 or so clones; around 77% were seen once. The specimen comprised PBMCs, sampled before anti-PD-1 treatment. Every receptor here comes from a human donor with basal cell carcinoma. The CDR3 runs from the conserved cysteine through the conserved F or W. The D gene is left open where the match is weak. A clone size is listed for some rows: how often the clone was seen (once, few, many), or a class if it is expanded.

>-|TRBD2|TRBV9|TRBJ2-3
TGTGCCAGCAGCCAGGCGGGGGGGGATACGCAGTATTTT
CASSQAGGDTQYF
>-|-|TRBV30|TRBJ1-2
TGTGCCTGGAGAAGGGCCACCGGTAGCTTTGGTGGCTACACCTTC
CAWRRATGSFGGYTF
>-|TRBD1|TRBV19|TRBJ1-2
TGTGCCAGTAGCTCAACAGGGGGAAACTATGGCTACACCTTC
CASSSTGGNYGYTF
>-|TRBD1|TRBV27|TRBJ1-1
TGTGCCAGCAGGAGGGGGCGGGCCACTGAAGCTTTCTTT
CASRRGRATEAFF
>-|-|TRBV3-1/TRBV3-2|TRBJ1-4
TGTGCCAGCAGCGCAGGGCAGCAGGCGAATGAAAAACTGTTTTTT
CASSAGQQANEKLFF
>-|-|TRBV30|TRBJ1-5
TGTGCCTGGAGTGAATCAACAGGCCCTAATCAGCCCCAGCATTTT
CAWSESTGPNQPQHF
>-|-|TRBV18|TRBJ1-1
TGTGCCAGCTCACCACCAGCAAGGAACACTGAAGCTTTCTTT
CASSPPARNTEAFF
>-|-|TRBV19|TRBJ1-2
TGTGCCAGCAAGCAAGACGGTGCTGCTAACTATGGCTACACCTTC
CASKQDGAANYGYTF
>once|TRBD1|TRBV5-6|TRBJ1-2
TGTGCCAGCAGCTTACCGGGACAGGGGGCAGGCGTTCCTGGCTACACCTTC
CASSLPGQGAGVPGYTF
>-|-|TRBV9|TRBJ2-2
TGTGCCAGCGGCGTGGGCAGCTACACCGGGGAGCTGTTTTTT
CASGVGSYTGELFF
>few|TRBD1|TRBV14|TRBJ2-1
TGTGCCAGCAGCCCAGGGACAGGGTCTCAGTTCTTC
CASSPGTGSQFF
>once|-|TRBV25-1|TRBJ1-3
TGTGCCAGCAGTGAGGGGGGCTGGGGGGTCTCTGGAAACACCATATATTTT
CASSEGGWGVSGNTIYF
>-|-|TRBV6-5|TRBJ1-2
TGTGCCAGCAGTTACGGCAGTGGTGGCTACACCTTC
CASSYGSGGYTF
>-|-|TRBV11-3|TRBJ2-2
TGTGCCAGCAGCCCAGCGACATCGAACACCGGGGAGCTGTTTTTT
CASSPATSNTGELFF
>-|TRBD1|TRBV9|TRBJ1-6
TGTGCCAGCAGCTACGGGACAGGGATCGCTAATTCACCCCTCCACTTT
CASSYGTGIANSPLHF
>-|-|TRBV6-5|TRBJ2-1
TGTGCCAGCAGTAGCCACAATGAGCAGTTCTTC
CASSSHNEQFF
>few|-|TRBV27|TRBJ2-5
TGTGCCAGCAGTTTCCTGGGGGAGGAGACCCAGTACTTC
CASSFLGEETQYF
>once|-|TRBV20-1|TRBJ2-1
TGCAGTGCCAGTAGCGGAAGCTCCTACAATGAGCAGTTCTTC
CSASSGSSYNEQFF
>few|-|TRBV12-3/TRBV12-4|TRBJ1-2
TGTGCCAGCAGTTTAACCGATTATGGCTACACCTTC
CASSLTDYGYTF
>medium-sized|TRBD1|TRBV7-9|TRBJ1-6
TGTGCCAGCAGCCCGCAGACAGGGAGGTCCGGTTCACCCCTCCACTTT
CASSPQTGRSGSPLHF
>-|-|TRBV7-9|TRBJ2-1
TGTGCCAGCAGCTTAGGGACAGAATACAATGAGCAGTTCTTC
CASSLGTEYNEQFF
>-|-|TRBV27|TRBJ1-3
TGTGCCAGCAGTTCGGCAGGGTTCCCGCGAGGAAACACCATATATTTT
CASSSAGFPRGNTIYF
>-|-|TRBV6-5|TRBJ1-1
TGTGCCAGCAGTTCCCAGCCGGGGGGAGGGCGGACTGAAGCTTTCTTT
CASSSQPGGGRTEAFF
>-|-|TRBV5-1|TRBJ2-4
TGCGCCAGCAGCTTGAGTGGGAACATTCAGTACTTC
CASSLSGNIQYF
>-|-|TRBV7-9|TRBJ1-4
TGTGCCAGCAGCTTAGCGACGGGGCAGGGAGAAAAACTGTTTTTT
CASSLATGQGEKLFF
>-|TRBD2|TRBV7-3|TRBJ2-5
TGTGCCAGCAGCCCCACTAGCGGGGGGGCCGGGGAGACCCAGTACTTC
CASSPTSGGAGETQYF
>-|-|TRBV6-1|TRBJ2-7
TGTGCCAGCAGTGAAGTTTATGCAGAGCCGATATACGAGCAGTACTTC
CASSEVYAEPIYEQYF
>-|TRBD2|TRBV9|TRBJ2-3
TGTGCCCGCCGCGCGGGGGCGGCTAGCGGGGGGCCACTCCCAGATACGCAGTATTTT
CARRAGAASGGPLPDTQYF
>-|TRBD1|TRBV27|TRBJ1-1
TGTGCCAGCAGGCAAATCCGGGACAGGGTTCTGAGCACTGAAGCTTTCTTT
CASRQIRDRVLSTEAFF
>-|-|TRBV19|TRBJ1-3
TGTGCCAGTAGGCTTGACAGGAGCTCTGGAAACACCATATATTTT
CASRLDRSSGNTIYF
>-|-|TRBV20-1|TRBJ1-3
TGCAGTGCTGGGGGAGGAAACACCATATATTTT
CSAGGGNTIYF
>-|-|TRBV27|TRBJ1-5
TGTGCCAGCAGTTTGAGCCGGGATCAGCCCCAGCATTTT
CASSLSRDQPQHF